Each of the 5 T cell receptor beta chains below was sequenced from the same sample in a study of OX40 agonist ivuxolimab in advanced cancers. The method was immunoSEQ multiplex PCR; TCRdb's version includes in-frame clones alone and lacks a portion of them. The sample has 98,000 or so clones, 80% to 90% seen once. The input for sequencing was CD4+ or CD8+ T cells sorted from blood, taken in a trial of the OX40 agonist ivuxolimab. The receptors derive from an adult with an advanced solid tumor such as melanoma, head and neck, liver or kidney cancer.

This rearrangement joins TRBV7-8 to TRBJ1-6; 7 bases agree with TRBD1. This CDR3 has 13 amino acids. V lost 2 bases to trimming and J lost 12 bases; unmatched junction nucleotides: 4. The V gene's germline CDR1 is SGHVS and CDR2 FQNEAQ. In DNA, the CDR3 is TGTGCCAGCAGCTTAACAGGGGCAAAACCCCTCCACTTT. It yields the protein CASSLTGAKPLHF.

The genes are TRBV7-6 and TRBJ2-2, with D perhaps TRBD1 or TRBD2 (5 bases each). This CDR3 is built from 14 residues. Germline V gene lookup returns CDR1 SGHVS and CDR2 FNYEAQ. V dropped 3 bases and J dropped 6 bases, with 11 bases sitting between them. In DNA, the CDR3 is TGTGCCAGCAGCTTCGGGGAAGGGGCCGGGGAGCTGTTTTTT. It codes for CASSFGEGAGELFF.

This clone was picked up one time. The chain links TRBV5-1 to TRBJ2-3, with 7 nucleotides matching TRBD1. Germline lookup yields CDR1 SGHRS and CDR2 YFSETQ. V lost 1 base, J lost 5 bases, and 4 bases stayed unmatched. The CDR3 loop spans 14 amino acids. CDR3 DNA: TGCGCCAGCAGCTTGACAGGGGTCGGAGATACGCAGTATTTT. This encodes CASSLTGVGDTQYF. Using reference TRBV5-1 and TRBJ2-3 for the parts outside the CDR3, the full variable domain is KAGVTQTPRYLIKTRGQQVTLSCSPISGHRSVSWYQQTPGQGLQFLFEYFSETQRNKGNFPGRFSGRQFSNSRSEMNVSTLELGDSALYLCASSLTGVGDTQYFGPGTRLTVL.

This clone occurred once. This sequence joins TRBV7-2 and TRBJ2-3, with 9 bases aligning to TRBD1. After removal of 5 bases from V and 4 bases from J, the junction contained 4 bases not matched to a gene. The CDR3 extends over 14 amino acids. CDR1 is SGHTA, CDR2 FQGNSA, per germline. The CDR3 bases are TGTGCCAGCAGCGGTCGGACAGGGGCAGATACGCAGTATTTT. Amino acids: CASSGRTGADTQYF.

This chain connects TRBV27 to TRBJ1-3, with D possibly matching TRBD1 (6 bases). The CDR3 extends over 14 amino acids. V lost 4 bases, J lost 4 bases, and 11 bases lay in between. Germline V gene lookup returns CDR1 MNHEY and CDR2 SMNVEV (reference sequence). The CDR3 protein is CASSSTGYGNTIYF. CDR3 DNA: TGTGCCAGCAGTTCTACAGGGTACGGAAACACCATATATTTT.